This T cell receptor (beta chain) is drawn from a study of beta chain features in type 1 diabetes. General study points: Within the patient group, naive, central memory and Treg TCRB repertoires appeared more similar to each other than within healthy donors. Patients and controls would be equally affected if PCR favored shorter templates. These data did not resolve whether HLA type affects TCRB rearrangement. Within each of all four CD4+ subsets, Type 1 diabetes patients had TCRB CDR3s that were moderately but significantly shorter.

V gave up 5 bases and J gave up 1 base; unmatched junction bases: 4. The CDR3 extends over 16 amino acids. The germline V gene encodes CDR1 LGHNA and CDR2 YNFKEQ. Turning to this clone: Its antigen is not known.

CD4+ naive, central memory, regulatory and stem cell-like memory cells were sorted via CD45RO/CCR7/CD25/CD127/CD95/CD27. The entirety of the isolated RNA underwent reverse transcription, so expressed TCRB transcripts were sequenced. The protocol was immunoSEQ multiplex PCR, while the TCRdb copy is restricted to in-frame clones and leaves out a portion. Here the sample spans 100,000 to 150,000 clones, around 10% being singletons. This clonotype was obtained from a man aged 25 to 40 with type 1 diabetes. Sequencing input: central memory CD4+ T cells from blood. The chain carries TRBV4-2 and TRBJ2-3, with 12 bases that match TRBD2. This chain's CDR3 is CASSERLAGGTDTQYF. For the CDR3, the DNA is TGTGCCAGCAGCGAACGACTAGCGGGGGGCACAGATACGCAGTATTTT.